Listed below are T cell receptor beta chains from one sample, sequenced in a study of shared clonotypes between healthy human individuals. Measured with immunoSEQ multiplex PCR; TCRdb has only the in-frame clones, and not every one. The table records 400,000 to 550,000 clones, about 80% of them present only once. The sequencing sample was made of PBMCs. These receptors all stem from a woman between 40 and 55 years old in good health. Some clones in this sample may be carry-over from other donors' samples. The CDR3 runs from the conserved cysteine through the conserved F or W. A D gene is named only where the DNA matches it firmly. Part of the rows lack a size; the others show once, few, many or a class for expanded clones.

-,TRBV28,TRBJ2-7,TRBD2,TGTGCCAGCACCCCGGGGGCGGGAGGGTATGAGCAGTACTTC,CASTPGAGGYEQYF
-,TRBV5-4,TRBJ2-3,-,TGTGCCAGCAGCGTACACGGCGATACGCAGTATTTT,CASSVHGDTQYF
-,TRBV18,TRBJ2-1,-,TGTGCCAGCTCACCGCAGGCAGAGCAGTTCTTC,CASSPQAEQFF
-,TRBV28,TRBJ2-7,-,TGTGCCAGCAGCCTCACAGGGTTCGAGCAGTACTTC,CASSLTGFEQYF
-,TRBV9,TRBJ1-2,-,TGTGCCAGCAGCGTAGCTGGTGGCTACTATGGCTACACCTTC,CASSVAGGYYGYTF
-,TRBV10-2,TRBJ1-2,-,TGCGCCAGCAGTGAGATTGAGGGGACTTCTAATGGCTACACCTTC,CASSEIEGTSNGYTF
-,TRBV19,TRBJ2-5,TRBD1,TGTGCCAGTAGTACCCCGGGACAGCCCTCGGGAGAGACCCAGTACTTC,CASSTPGQPSGETQYF
-,TRBV11-2,TRBJ2-2,TRBD1,TGTGCCAGCAGCTTAGGTCTGTGGACAGGGAACACCGGGGAGCTGTTTTTT,CASSLGLWTGNTGELFF
-,TRBV7-3,TRBJ2-1,-,TGTGCCAGCAGCAATGGCGGGAATGAGCAGTTCTTC,CASSNGGNEQFF
-,TRBV29-1,TRBJ2-5,TRBD2,TGCAGCGTGGAGACTAGCGGGAGTTGGCAAGAGACCCAGTACTTC,CSVETSGSWQETQYF
once,TRBV28,TRBJ1-2,-,TGTGCCAGCAGTTTTACAGGGCCCTATGGCTACACCTTC,CASSFTGPYGYTF
-,TRBV11-2,TRBJ2-3,TRBD2,TGTGCCAGCAGCCTTCGGCCCGGGGGGATTGATACGCAGTATTTT,CASSLRPGGIDTQYF
-,TRBV2,TRBJ1-5,-,TGTGCCAGCAGTGAAAGTGGGGCCGGAATCAATCAGCCCCAGCATTTT,CASSESGAGINQPQHF
-,TRBV6-5,TRBJ2-2,-,TGTGCCACGAAAATCTCAGGAGCCACCGGGGAGCTGTTTTTT,CATKISGATGELFF
-,TRBV18,TRBJ1-2,-,TGTGCCAGCTCACCACAGGGGTACTATGGCTACACCTTC,CASSPQGYYGYTF
-,TRBV5-8,TRBJ2-5,TRBD2,TGTGCCAGCAGCTTCGGGCGGGAGTATTGGGAGACCCAGTACTTC,CASSFGREYWETQYF
-,TRBV6-1,TRBJ1-1,-,TGTGCCAGCAGTGTCGGGGTTGGGGGGCTTGACACTGAAGCTTTCTTT,CASSVGVGGLDTEAFF
-,TRBV6-5,TRBJ2-7,TRBD1,TGTGCCAGCCGACAGACAGGGCCCTACTACGAGCAGTACTTC,CASRQTGPYYEQYF
-,TRBV29-1,TRBJ2-7,TRBD2,TGCAGCGTTGAAGATGTCGCTAGCGGGAGGGTCTACGAGCAGTACTTC,CSVEDVASGRVYEQYF
-,TRBV15,TRBJ2-2,TRBD2,TGTGCCACCAGCAGAGACGGTAGCCTAGGCGGGAGAGCCGGGGAGCTGTTTTTT,CATSRDGSLGGRAGELFF
-,TRBV19,TRBJ2-5,-,TGTGCCAGTAGTGCGCAGTGGGGCGAGACCCAGTACTTC,CASSAQWGETQYF
-,TRBV9,TRBJ2-1,TRBD2,TGTGCCAGTGTCCCGGGACTAGCGAACAATGAGCAGTTCTTC,CASVPGLANNEQFF
-,TRBV18,TRBJ2-5,TRBD1,TGTGCCAGCTCACCAGGGACAGGGGATCGGGAGACCCAGTACTTC,CASSPGTGDRETQYF
few,TRBV10-3,TRBJ1-5,-,TGTGCCATCAGTGAAAGGACGGGGGATCAGCCCCAGCATTTT,CAISERTGDQPQHF
-,TRBV6-5,TRBJ2-7,-,TGTGCCAGCAGGGGATCAGCAAAATCCTACGAGCAGTACTTC,CASRGSAKSYEQYF
-,TRBV7-9,TRBJ2-5,-,TGTGCCAGCAGCTTATTCCCAGGGGAGACCCAGTACTTC,CASSLFPGETQYF
-,TRBV9,TRBJ2-2,-,TGTGCCAGCAGCGTTAGGCCCACCGGGGAGCTGTTTTTT,CASSVRPTGELFF
-,TRBV4-2,TRBJ1-2,-,TGTGCCAGCAGCCAAGATTACGGCAGGAGTAACTATGGCTACACCTTC,CASSQDYGRSNYGYTF
-,TRBV7-2,TRBJ1-2,TRBD1,TGTGCCAGCAGCTCCACAGGGGGGTATGGCTACACCTTC,CASSSTGGYGYTF
-,TRBV5-5,TRBJ2-1,-,TGTGCCAGCAGCTTAGAGGTCTGGAGTGGGAATGAGCAGTTCTTC,CASSLEVWSGNEQFF
-,TRBV28,TRBJ2-3,-,TGTGCCAGCAGTTTTCCGGGGCAGGGAGGAACCTTT,CASSFPGQGGTF
-,TRBV29-1,TRBJ2-7,TRBD2,TGCAGCGCTGTCCTAGCGGGCACCTACGAGCAGTACTTC,CSAVLAGTYEQYF
many,TRBV7-6,TRBJ2-4,TRBD2,TGTGCCAGCAGCTCCGGACTAGGAAGTAGCATTCAGTACTTC,CASSSGLGSSIQYF
-,TRBV30,TRBJ2-3,TRBD2,TGTGCCTGGAGTGTAGGCTCTAGCGGGGGCACGCAGTATTTT,CAWSVGSSGGTQYF
-,TRBV4-1,TRBJ2-7,TRBD1,TGCGCCAGCAGCCAAGCGACAGGGTTGGAGCAGTACTTC,CASSQATGLEQYF
-,TRBV18,TRBJ1-5,TRBD1,TGTGCCAGCTCACGGGCCGGGACAGGGTCCAATCAGCCCCAGCATTTT,CASSRAGTGSNQPQHF
-,TRBV7-2,TRBJ2-1,-,TGTGCCAGCAGCTTAGACGGCGTCAATGAGCAGTTCTTC,CASSLDGVNEQFF
-,TRBV6-4,TRBJ2-1,TRBD2,TGTGCCAGCAGTGACGTAGCGGGAGGGGATCACAATGAGCAGTTCTTC,CASSDVAGGDHNEQFF
-,TRBV10-1,TRBJ2-7,-,TGCGCCAGCAGCCCCGGGACAAACCCCTACGAGCAGTACTTC,CASSPGTNPYEQYF
-,TRBV6-1,TRBJ2-1,-,TGTGCCAGCAGAGGGACCGTTGGGTGGCAGTTCTTC,CASRGTVGWQFF
-,TRBV9,TRBJ2-1,-,TGTGCCAGCAGCGTAGCTAGGGGGGTTGAGCAGTTCTTC,CASSVARGVEQFF